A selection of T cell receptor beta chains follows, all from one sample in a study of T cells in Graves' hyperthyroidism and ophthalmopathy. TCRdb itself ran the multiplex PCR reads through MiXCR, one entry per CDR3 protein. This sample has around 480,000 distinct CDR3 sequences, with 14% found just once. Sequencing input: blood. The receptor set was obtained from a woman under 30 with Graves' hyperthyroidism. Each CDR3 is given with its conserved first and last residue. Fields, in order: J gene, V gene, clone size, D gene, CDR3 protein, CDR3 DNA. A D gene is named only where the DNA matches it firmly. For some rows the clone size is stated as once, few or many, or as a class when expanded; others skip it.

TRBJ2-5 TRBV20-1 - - CSAKGGVGRETQYF TGCAGTGCTAAGGGGGGAGTCGGTCGAGAGACCCAGTACTTC
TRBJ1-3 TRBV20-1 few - CSADIGQGNTIYF TGCAGTGCTGACATTGGACAGGGAAACACCATATATTTT
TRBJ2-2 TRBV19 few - CASKPYLNTGELFF TGTGCCAGTAAGCCCTACCTAAACACCGGGGAGCTGTTTTTT
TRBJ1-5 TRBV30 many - CAWSRGVRQPQHF TGTGCCTGGAGTAGGGGGGTGCGCCAGCCCCAGCATTTT
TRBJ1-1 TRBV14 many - CASSQMEDTEAFF TGTGCCAGCAGCCAGATGGAGGATACTGAAGCTTTCTTT
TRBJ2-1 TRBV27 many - CASSLGVFNEQFF TGTGCCAGCAGTCTTGGGGTGTTCAATGAGCAGTTCTTC
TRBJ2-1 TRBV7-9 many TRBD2 CASSSKGLAAYNEQFF TGTGCCAGCAGCTCTAAGGGACTAGCGGCCTACAATGAGCAGTTCTTC
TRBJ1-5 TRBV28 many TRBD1 CASSTIGQGANQPQHF TGTGCCAGCAGTACAATCGGACAGGGGGCGAATCAGCCCCAGCATTTT
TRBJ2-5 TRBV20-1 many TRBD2 CSARDFLTSGMRQETQYF TGCAGTGCTAGAGATTTTCTGACTAGCGGGATGAGGCAAGAGACCCAGTACTTC
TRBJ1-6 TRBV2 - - CASTYRQNSPLHF TGTGCCAGTACATATAGACAGAATTCACCCCTCCACTTT
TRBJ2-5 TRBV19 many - CASSTGMEETQYF TGTGCCAGTTCTACGGGGATGGAAGAGACCCAGTACTTC
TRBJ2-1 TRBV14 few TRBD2 CASSQGPGLAGVYEQFF TGTGCCAGCAGCCAAGGGCCCGGACTAGCGGGAGTGTATGAGCAGTTCTTC
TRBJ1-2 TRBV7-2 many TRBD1 CASSRLGQTYGYTF TGTGCCAGCAGCCGACTGGGACAGACGTATGGCTACACCTTC
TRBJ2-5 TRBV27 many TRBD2 CASSALAGGKETQYF TGTGCCAGCAGTGCCCTAGCGGGAGGGAAAGAGACCCAGTACTTC
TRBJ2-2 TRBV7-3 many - CASSRDPRTGGELFF TGTGCCAGCAGCCGTGACCCCAGGACGGGCGGGGAGCTGTTTTTT
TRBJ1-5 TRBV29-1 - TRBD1 CSVSDRGRFQPQHF TGCAGCGTTTCGGACAGGGGGCGTTTTCAGCCCCAGCATTTT
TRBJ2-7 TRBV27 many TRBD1 CASTRTGRGYEQYF TGTGCCAGCACCAGGACAGGCAGGGGCTACGAGCAGTACTTC
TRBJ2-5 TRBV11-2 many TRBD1 CASSQTGGGLQETQYF TGTGCCAGCAGCCAGACAGGGGGCGGCCTCCAAGAGACCCAGTACTTC
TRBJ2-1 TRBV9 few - CASSVGAVSYNEQFF TGTGCCAGCAGCGTAGGGGCAGTCTCCTACAATGAGCAGTTCTTC
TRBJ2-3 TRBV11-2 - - CASSLDALDVVRTDTQYF TGTGCCAGCAGCTTGGACGCTTTGGACGTAGTGAGGACAGATACGCAGTATTTT
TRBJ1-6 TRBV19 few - CASSYGSRSPLHF TGTGCCAGTAGTTACGGGTCCCGATCACCCCTCCACTTT
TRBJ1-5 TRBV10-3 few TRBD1 CATDRDSNQPQHF TGTGCCACGGACAGGGATAGCAATCAGCCCCAGCATTTT
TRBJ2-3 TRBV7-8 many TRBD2 CASRLAGSDTQYF TGTGCCAGCCGACTAGCGGGTAGCGATACGCAGTATTTT
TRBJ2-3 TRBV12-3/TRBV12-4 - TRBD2 CASSASGPSTDTQYF TGTGCCAGCAGCGCTAGCGGGCCAAGCACAGATACGCAGTATTTT
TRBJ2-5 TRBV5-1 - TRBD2 CASSLWTSGRYQETQYF TGCGCCAGCAGCTTATGGACTAGCGGGAGGTACCAAGAGACCCAGTACTTC
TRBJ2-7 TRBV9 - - CASSKGLVAEQYF TGTGCCAGCAGCAAGGGACTGGTAGCCGAGCAGTACTTC
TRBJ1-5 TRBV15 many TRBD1 CATSTADRDNQPQHF TGTGCCACCAGCACCGCGGACAGGGACAATCAGCCCCAGCATTTT
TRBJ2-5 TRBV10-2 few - CASSEDAGSEGTQYF TGCGCCAGCAGTGAGGATGCAGGGTCAGAAGGGACCCAGTACTTC
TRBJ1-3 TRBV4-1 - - CASSQDRASGNTIYF TGCGCCAGCAGCCAAGACAGGGCCTCTGGAAACACCATATATTTT
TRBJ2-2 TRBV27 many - CASTKTRGTGGELFF TGTGCCAGCACGAAAACAAGGGGAACGGGCGGGGAGCTGTTTTTT
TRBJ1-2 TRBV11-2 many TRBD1 CASSFWDSPNYGYTF TGTGCCAGCAGCTTCTGGGACAGCCCGAACTATGGCTACACCTTC
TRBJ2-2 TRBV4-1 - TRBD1 CASNLRQGARGTGELFF TGCGCCAGCAACCTCCGGCAGGGGGCGCGTGGCACCGGGGAGCTGTTTTTT
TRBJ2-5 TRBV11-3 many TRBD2 CASSLAAGVQETQYF TGTGCCAGCAGCTTAGCGGCGGGAGTACAAGAGACCCAGTACTTC
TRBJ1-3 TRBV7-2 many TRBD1 CASSYQGASGNTIYF TGTGCCAGCAGCTATCAGGGGGCATCTGGAAACACCATATATTTT
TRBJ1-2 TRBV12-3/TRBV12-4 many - CASRPTGLNYGYTF TGTGCCAGCAGACCCACAGGGCTCAACTATGGCTACACCTTC
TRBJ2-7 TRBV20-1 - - CSVPADSSYEQYF TGCAGTGTCCCAGCGGATAGCTCCTACGAGCAGTACTTC
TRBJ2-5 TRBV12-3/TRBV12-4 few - CASSLFGKGWETQYF TGTGCCAGCAGTTTATTTGGTAAAGGGTGGGAGACCCAGTACTTC
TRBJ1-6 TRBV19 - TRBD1 CASSLRTGGSPLHF TGTGCCAGTAGTCTTAGGACAGGGGGATCACCCCTCCACTTT
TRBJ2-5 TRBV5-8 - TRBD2 CASSFTVRGVQETQYF TGTGCCAGCAGCTTTACCGTTCGGGGGGTCCAAGAGACCCAGTACTTC
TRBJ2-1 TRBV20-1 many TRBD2 CSARLGGGLAAPYNEQFF TGCAGTGCTAGACTGGGGGGTGGACTAGCGGCCCCCTACAATGAGCAGTTCTTC
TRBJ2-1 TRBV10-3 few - CAAGLGEEQFF TGTGCCGCCGGGTTAGGGGAGGAGCAGTTCTTC
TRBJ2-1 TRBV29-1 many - CSVGWGFNEQFF TGCAGCGTTGGATGGGGATTCAATGAGCAGTTCTTC
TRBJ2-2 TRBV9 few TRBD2 CASSVDSSGRGGTGELFF TGTGCCAGCAGCGTAGACTCTAGCGGGAGAGGAGGCACCGGGGAGCTGTTTTTT
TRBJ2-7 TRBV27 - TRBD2 CASSFTGGPPEQYF TGTGCCAGCAGTTTTACGGGAGGGCCCCCCGAGCAGTACTTC
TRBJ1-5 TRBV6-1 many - CASSRLYSNQPQHF TGTGCCAGCAGCCGGCTGTATAGCAATCAGCCCCAGCATTTT
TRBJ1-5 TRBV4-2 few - CASSQDLQDSNQPQHF TGTGCCAGCAGCCAAGATCTGCAGGATAGCAATCAGCCCCAGCATTTT
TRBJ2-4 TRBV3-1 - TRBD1 CASSQRDRGKNIQYF TGTGCCAGCAGCCAACGGGACAGGGGCAAAAACATTCAGTACTTC
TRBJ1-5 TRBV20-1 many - CSARVGVKNQPQHF TGCAGTGCTAGAGTGGGAGTAAAGAATCAGCCCCAGCATTTT
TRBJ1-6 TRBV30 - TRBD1 CAWSEGQGNSPLHF TGTGCCTGGAGTGAGGGACAGGGTAATTCACCCCTCCACTTT
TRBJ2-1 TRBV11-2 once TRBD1 CASSRPPGQSSYNEQFF TGTGCCAGCAGCCGACCTCCGGGACAGAGCTCCTACAATGAGCAGTTCTTC
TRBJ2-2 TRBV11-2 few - CASSLEKFGTGELFF TGTGCCAGCAGCCTCGAAAAGTTTGGCACCGGGGAGCTGTTTTTT
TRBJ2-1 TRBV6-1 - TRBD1 CATTNDRGRDEQFF TGTGCCACCACTAACGACAGGGGGCGCGATGAGCAGTTCTTC
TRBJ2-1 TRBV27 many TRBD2 CASRLRTSEYNEQFF TGTGCCAGCAGGCTACGGACTAGCGAATACAATGAGCAGTTCTTC
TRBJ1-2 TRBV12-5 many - CASGTRRLDGYTF TGTGCTAGTGGCACTCGGCGGCTAGATGGCTACACCTTC
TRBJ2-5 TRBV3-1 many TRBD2 CASSRGLALETQYF TGTGCCAGCAGCCGAGGACTAGCATTGGAGACCCAGTACTTC
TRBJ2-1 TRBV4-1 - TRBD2 CASSRRDSGRMDEQFF TGCGCCAGCAGCCGGCGGGATAGCGGGAGGATGGATGAGCAGTTCTTC
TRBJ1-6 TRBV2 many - CASSEARESPLHF TGTGCCAGCAGTGAAGCGCGAGAGTCACCCCTCCACTTT
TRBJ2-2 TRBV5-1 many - CASSPTGLRTGELFF TGCGCCAGCAGCCCAACAGGGCTACGGACCGGGGAGCTGTTTTTT
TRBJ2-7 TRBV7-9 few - CASSLETVYEQYF TGTGCCAGCAGCTTAGAGACGGTCTACGAGCAGTACTTC
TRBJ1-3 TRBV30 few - CAWTRGSSGNTIYF TGTGCCTGGACCAGGGGAAGCTCTGGAAACACCATATATTTT